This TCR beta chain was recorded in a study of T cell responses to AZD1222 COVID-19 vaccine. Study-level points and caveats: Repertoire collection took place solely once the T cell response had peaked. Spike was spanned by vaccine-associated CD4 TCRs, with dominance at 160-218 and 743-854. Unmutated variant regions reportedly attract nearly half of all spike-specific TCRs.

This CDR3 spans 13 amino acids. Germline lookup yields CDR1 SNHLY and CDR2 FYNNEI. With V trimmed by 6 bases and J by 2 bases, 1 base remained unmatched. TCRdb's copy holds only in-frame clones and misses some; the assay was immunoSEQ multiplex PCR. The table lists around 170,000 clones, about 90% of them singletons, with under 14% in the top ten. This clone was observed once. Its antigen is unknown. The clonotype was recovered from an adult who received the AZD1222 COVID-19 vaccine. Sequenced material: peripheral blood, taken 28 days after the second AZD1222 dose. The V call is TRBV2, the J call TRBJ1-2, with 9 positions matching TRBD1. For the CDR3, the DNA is TGTGCCAGCAGAGGGACAGGGAACTATGGCTACACCTTC. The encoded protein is CASRGTGNYGYTF.